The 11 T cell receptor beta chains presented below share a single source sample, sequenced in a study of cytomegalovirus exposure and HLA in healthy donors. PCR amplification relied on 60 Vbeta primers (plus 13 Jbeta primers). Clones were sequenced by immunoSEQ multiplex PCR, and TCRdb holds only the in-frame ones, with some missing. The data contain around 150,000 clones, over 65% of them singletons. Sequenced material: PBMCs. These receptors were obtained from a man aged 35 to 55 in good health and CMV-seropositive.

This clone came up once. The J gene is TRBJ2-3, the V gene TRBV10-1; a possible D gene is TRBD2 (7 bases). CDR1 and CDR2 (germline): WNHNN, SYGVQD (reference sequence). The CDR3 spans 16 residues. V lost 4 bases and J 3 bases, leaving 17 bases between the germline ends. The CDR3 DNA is TGCGCCAGCAGTGCTGGGGGGGCTTGGTCTACAGATACGCAGTATTTT. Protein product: CASSAGGAWSTDTQYF.

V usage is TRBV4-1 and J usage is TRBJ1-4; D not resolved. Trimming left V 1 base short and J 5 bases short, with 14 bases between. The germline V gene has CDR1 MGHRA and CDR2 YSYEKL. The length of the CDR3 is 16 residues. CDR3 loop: CASSQGTWRPNEKLFF. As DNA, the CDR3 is TGCGCCAGCAGCCAAGGAACGTGGAGGCCAAATGAAAAACTGTTTTTT.

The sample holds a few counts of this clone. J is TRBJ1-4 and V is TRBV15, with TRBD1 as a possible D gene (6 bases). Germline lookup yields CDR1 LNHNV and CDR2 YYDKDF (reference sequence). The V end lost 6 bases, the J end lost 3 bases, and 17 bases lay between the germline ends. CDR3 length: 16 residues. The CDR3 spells CATSRGGGAANEKLFF. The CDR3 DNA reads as TGTGCCACCAGTCGAGGGGGAGGGGCAGCTAATGAAAAACTGTTTTTT. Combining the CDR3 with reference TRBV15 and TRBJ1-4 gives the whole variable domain DAMVIQNPRYQVTQFGKPVTLSCSQTLNHNVMYWYQQKSSQAPKLLFHYYDKDFNNEADTPDNFQSRRPNTSFCFLDIRSPGLGDTAMYLCATSRGGGAANEKLFFGSGTQLSVL.

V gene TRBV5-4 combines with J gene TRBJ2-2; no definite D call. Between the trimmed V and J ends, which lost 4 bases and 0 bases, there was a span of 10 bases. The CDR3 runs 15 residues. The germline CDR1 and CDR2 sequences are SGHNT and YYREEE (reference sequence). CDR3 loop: CASSQAQANTGELFF. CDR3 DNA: TGTGCCAGCAGCCAGGCGCAGGCGAACACCGGGGAGCTGTTTTTT.

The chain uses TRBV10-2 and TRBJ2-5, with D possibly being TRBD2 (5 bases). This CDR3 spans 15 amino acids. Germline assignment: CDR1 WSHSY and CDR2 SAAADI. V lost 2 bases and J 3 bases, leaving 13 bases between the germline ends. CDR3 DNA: TGCGCCAGCAGTGAGGACCCCACCGGGGAAGAGACCCAGTACTTC. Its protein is CASSEDPTGEETQYF.

The CDR3 protein is CASSKDWRGRYEQYF. The CDR3 DNA reads TGTGCCAGCAGCAAAGACTGGCGGGGTCGGTACGAGCAGTACTTC. The V gene is TRBV21-1, the J gene TRBJ2-7; the DNA was not used to check the table's D call, TRBD2. TRBV21-1 is termed a pseudogene. CDR3 size: 15 residues.

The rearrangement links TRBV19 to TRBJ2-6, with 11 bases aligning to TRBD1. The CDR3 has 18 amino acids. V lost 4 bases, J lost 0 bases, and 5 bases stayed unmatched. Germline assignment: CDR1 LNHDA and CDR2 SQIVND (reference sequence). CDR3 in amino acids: CASSRGTGGSSGANVLTF. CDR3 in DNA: TGTGCCAGTAGTAGGGGGACAGGGGGTTCCTCTGGGGCCAACGTCCTGACTTTC. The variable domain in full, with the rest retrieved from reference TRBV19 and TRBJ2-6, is DGGITQSPKYLFRKEGQNVTLSCEQNLNHDAMYWYRQDPGQGLRLIYYSQIVNDFQKGDIAEGYSVSREKKESFPLTVTSAQKNPTAFYLCASSRGTGGSSGANVLTFGAGSRLTVL.

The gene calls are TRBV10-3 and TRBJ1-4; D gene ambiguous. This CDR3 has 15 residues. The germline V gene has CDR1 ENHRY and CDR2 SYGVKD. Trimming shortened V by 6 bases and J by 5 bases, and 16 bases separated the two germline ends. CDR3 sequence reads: CAISEGLNRNEKLFF. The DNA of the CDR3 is TGTGCCATCAGCGAAGGACTTAACAGAAATGAAAAACTGTTTTTT.

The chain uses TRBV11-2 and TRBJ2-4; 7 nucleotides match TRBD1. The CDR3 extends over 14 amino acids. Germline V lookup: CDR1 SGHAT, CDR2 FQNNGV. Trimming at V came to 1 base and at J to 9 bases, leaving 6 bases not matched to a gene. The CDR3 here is CASSLGTGEFIQYF. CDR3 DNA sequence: TGTGCCAGCAGCTTAGGCACAGGGGAGTTCATTCAGTACTTC.

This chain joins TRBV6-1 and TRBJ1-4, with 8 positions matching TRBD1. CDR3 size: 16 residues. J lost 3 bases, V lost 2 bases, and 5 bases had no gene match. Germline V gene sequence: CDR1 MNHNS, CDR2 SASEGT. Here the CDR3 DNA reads TGTGCCAGCAGTGAATGGCAGGGGGCACCTAATGAAAAACTGTTTTTT. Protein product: CASSEWQGAPNEKLFF.

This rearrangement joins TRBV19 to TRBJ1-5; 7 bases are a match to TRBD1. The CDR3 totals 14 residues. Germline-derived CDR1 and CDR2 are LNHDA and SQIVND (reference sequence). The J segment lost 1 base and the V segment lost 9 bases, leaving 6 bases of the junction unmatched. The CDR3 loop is CASSRGESNQPQHF. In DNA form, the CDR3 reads TGTGCCAGCTCCAGGGGGGAGAGCAATCAGCCCCAGCATTTT.